The clone carrying this TCR beta chain was detected ten times or more. The antigen is unknown. Semi-nested PCR with Nested Universal Primer A followed constant-region reverse priming of full-length variable regions. TCRdb used MiXCR to reprocess the 5' RACE reads, holding one entry per CDR3 protein. The sample has approximately 23,000 distinct CDR3 sequences, 30% seen once. General study results and limits: Larger-cohort validation covered only one TCR beta V-J rearrangement. Greatest tumor Treg TCR overlap was with tumor naive CD4+ cells.

The trim removed 6 bases at V and 3 bases at J, leaving 6 bases unmatched. Germline values: CDR1 DFQATT, CDR2 SNEGSKA (reference sequence). This CDR3 region has 13 residues. Naive CD4+ T cells were purified with Tregs depleted by CD25. This receptor was identified in a female donor with breast cancer. This rearrangement joins TRBV20-1 to TRBJ2-7; 9 positions agree with TRBD2. Sequencing was performed on tumor-infiltrating naive CD4+ T cells sorted from the breast tumor. Described subset: naive CD4+ T cells, CD4+CD45RA+CD25-. CDR3 residues: CSARTSAHYEQYF. As DNA, the CDR3 is TGCAGTGCCCGGACTAGCGCACACTACGAGCAGTACTTC.